A selection of T cell receptor beta chains follows, all from one sample in a study of response to subunit inactivated influenza vaccine. TCRdb passed the RT-PCR reads through MiXCR, listing each CDR3 protein once. The sample yields approximately 290,000 distinct CDR3 sequences, about 20% seen once. Material: PBMCs from blood, obtained less than 22 months after vaccination. These receptors were obtained from a man in his fifties or sixties who received an inactivated influenza vaccine. CDR3s leave out the opening cysteine and the closing phenylalanine or tryptophan. The order of the fields is V gene, CDR3 protein.

v_gene: TRBV7-2
CDR3aa: ASSLAPFYSNQPQH

v_gene: TRBV5-4
CDR3aa: ASSPGGFTDTQY

v_gene: TRBV3-1
CDR3aa: ASSPSYFSEAF

v_gene: TRBV12-3/TRBV12-4
CDR3aa: ASSLGVYGYT

v_gene: TRBV12-3/TRBV12-4
CDR3aa: ASSRQGGGYEAF

v_gene: TRBV12-3/TRBV12-4
CDR3aa: ASRKDSSNTQY

v_gene: TRBV20-1
CDR3aa: SARFVRAPYEQY

v_gene: TRBV5-1
CDR3aa: ASSPGQTHNEQF

v_gene: TRBV7-2
CDR3aa: ASSLTTSNNEQF

v_gene: TRBV28
CDR3aa: ASSPLGDSNQPQH

v_gene: TRBV6-1
CDR3aa: ASSQEGVAQETQY

v_gene: TRBV7-6
CDR3aa: ASSLGRLAGSTDTQY

v_gene: TRBV6-1
CDR3aa: ATAPDWSNEKLF

v_gene: TRBV28
CDR3aa: ASSTGGQGSEKLF

v_gene: TRBV4-3
CDR3aa: ASSPNMVTHSGNTIY

v_gene: TRBV6-1
CDR3aa: ASSKDREDTQY

v_gene: TRBV6-1
CDR3aa: ASSEGKLAGGYNEQF

v_gene: TRBV12-3/TRBV12-4
CDR3aa: ASRKDRGSYNEQF

v_gene: TRBV3-1
CDR3aa: ASSQETGTGGTDTQY

v_gene: TRBV5-6
CDR3aa: ASSVRLRGAF

v_gene: TRBV28
CDR3aa: ASSLTGSLEQY

v_gene: TRBV6-5
CDR3aa: ATNDLNTEAF

v_gene: TRBV5-1
CDR3aa: ASSRDTGYEQY

v_gene: TRBV18
CDR3aa: ASSPSSGGAVNEQF

v_gene: TRBV29-1
CDR3aa: SVGGDRGQPQH

v_gene: TRBV7-8
CDR3aa: ASSLGDRGTEAF

v_gene: TRBV20-1
CDR3aa: SAGLGGSNYGYT

v_gene: TRBV21-1
CDR3aa: ASSGGRYEQY